This TCR beta chain emerged from a study of T cells in Graves' hyperthyroidism and ophthalmopathy. A word on this clonotype: What it binds is unknown.

RNA transcripts were the template for amplifying TCR beta CDR3 regions. With the HTBI primer set, the TCR CDR3 went through a first round of RT-PCR. TCRdb independently ran MiXCR on the multiplex PCR reads; one entry per CDR3 protein. The table has roughly 650,000 distinct CDR3 sequences, roughly a sixth seen once. Researchers barred patients who had uncontrolled infection, other autoimmune disease, pregnancy or lactation. Diagnosis rested on symptoms, serum thyroxine and TRAb, thyroid ultrasound, and orbital computed tomography. Per germline, CDR1 MNHNS and CDR2 SASEGT. Trimming shortened V by 4 bases and J by 1 base, and 14 bases separated the two germline ends. There are 15 residues in the CDR3. General study results and limits: Most clonotypes expanded in the thyroid (above 0.001) were also present in blood.

This clonotype was sampled from a woman between 40 and 55 years old with Graves' ophthalmopathy. This chain joins TRBV6-1 and TRBJ2-7, with D hard to call. Sequencing was carried out using blood. DNA of the CDR3: TGTGCCAGCAGTGCCTATCCGGACGTTTCCTACGAGCAGTACTTC. This encodes CASSAYPDVSYEQYF.